The source of this TCR beta chain is a study of CD8+CD57+ T cells in acquired aplastic anemia. Study details: CD4+ and CD8+ cells, once sorted, gave DNA averaging approximately 3.3 ug. Healthy donors had, on average, approximately 9.9 million reads for their CD4+ cells.

Regarding the study as a whole: A set of around 30 CD8+ CDR3 sequences was shared between patients and controls, and these sequences appeared highly expressed in patients.

CDR3 and TCR beta VDJ profiling relied on a genomic DNA template. TCRdb processed the reads anew with MiXCR; each CDR3 protein has one entry. The sample has approximately 50,000 distinct CDR3 sequences, around 70% seen once. Germline V gene lookup returns CDR1 SNHLY and CDR2 FYNNEI. The CDR3 contains 13 residues. V lost 5 bases and J 3 bases, leaving 10 bases between the germline ends. Turning to this clonotype: Its specificity is not known.

Sequencing used sorted CD4+, CD8+, or CD8+CD57+ T cells (not recorded which) from PBMCs. The V call is TRBV2, the J call TRBJ1-2; D might be TRBD1 (6 bases). This receptor was taken from a human donor in good health, serving as a control. CDR3 loop: CASSRTAYYGYTF. For the CDR3, the DNA is TGTGCCAGCAGTAGGACAGCTTACTATGGCTACACCTTC.